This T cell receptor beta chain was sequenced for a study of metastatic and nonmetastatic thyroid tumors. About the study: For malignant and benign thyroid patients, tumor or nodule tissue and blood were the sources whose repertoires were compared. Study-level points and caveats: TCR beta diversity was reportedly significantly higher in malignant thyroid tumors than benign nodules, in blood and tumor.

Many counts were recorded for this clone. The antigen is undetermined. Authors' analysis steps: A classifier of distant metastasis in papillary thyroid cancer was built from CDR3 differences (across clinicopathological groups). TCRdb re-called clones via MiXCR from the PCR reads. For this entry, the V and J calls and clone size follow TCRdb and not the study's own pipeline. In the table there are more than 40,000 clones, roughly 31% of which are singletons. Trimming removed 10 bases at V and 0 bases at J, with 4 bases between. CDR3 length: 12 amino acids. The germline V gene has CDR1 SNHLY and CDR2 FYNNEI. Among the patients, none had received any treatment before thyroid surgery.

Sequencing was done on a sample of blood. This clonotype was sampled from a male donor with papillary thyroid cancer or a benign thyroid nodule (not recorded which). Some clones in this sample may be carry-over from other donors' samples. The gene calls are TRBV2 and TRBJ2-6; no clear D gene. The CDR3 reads CATSSGANVLTF. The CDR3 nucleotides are TGTGCCACCAGCTCTGGGGCCAACGTCCTGACTTTC.